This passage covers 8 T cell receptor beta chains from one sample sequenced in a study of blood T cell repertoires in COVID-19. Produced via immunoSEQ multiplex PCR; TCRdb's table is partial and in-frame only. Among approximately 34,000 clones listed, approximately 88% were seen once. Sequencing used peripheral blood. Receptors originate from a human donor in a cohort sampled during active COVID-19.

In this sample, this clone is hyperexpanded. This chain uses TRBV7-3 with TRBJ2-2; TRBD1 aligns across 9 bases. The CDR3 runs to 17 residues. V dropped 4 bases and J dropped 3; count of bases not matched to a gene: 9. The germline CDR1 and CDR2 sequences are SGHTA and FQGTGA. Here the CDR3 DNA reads TGTGCCAGCAGCTCTGCTGGAACAGGGGGCGACACCGGGGAGCTGTTTTTT. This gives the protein CASSSAGTGGDTGELFF. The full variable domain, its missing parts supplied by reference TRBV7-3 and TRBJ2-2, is GAGVSQTPSNKVTEKGKYVELRCDPISGHTALYWYRQSLGQGPEFLIYFQGTGAADDSGLPNDRFFAVRPEGSVSTLKIQRTERGDSAVYLCASSSAGTGGDTGELFFGEGSRLTVL.

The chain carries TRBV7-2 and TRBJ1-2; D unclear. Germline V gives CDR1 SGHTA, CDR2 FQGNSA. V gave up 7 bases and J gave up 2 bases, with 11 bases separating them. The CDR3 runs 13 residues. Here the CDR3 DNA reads TGTGCCAGCATCCCTAGATTAAACTATGGCTACACCTTC. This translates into CASIPRLNYGYTF.

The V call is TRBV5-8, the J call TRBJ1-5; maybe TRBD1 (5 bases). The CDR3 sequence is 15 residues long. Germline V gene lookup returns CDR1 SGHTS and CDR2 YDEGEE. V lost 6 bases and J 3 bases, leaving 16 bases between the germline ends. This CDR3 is CASNGGTGLNQPQHF. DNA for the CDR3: TGTGCCAGCAACGGGGGTACAGGTCTCAATCAGCCCCAGCATTTT.

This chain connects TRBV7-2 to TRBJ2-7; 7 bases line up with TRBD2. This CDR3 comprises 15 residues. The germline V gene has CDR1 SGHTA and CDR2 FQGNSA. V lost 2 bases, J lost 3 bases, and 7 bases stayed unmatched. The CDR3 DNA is TGTGCCAGCAGCTTAAGGGACTATTCTTTCTACGAGCAGTACTTC. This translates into CASSLRDYSFYEQYF.

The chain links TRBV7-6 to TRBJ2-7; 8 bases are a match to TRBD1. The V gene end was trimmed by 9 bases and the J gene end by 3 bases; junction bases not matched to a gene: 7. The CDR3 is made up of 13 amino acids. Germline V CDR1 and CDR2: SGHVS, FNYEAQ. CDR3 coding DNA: TGTGCCAGTGGGGCAGGGGGCGGCTACGAGCAGTACTTC. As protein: CASGAGGGYEQYF.

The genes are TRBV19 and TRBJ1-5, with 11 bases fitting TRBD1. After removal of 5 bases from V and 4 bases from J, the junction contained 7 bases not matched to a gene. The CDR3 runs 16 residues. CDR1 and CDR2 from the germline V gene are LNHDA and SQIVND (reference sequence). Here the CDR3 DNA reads TGTGCCAGTAGTCCAGACCGGGACAGGGGGAATCAGCCCCAGCATTTT. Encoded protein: CASSPDRDRGNQPQHF. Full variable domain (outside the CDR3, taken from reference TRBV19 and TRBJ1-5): DGGITQSPKYLFRKEGQNVTLSCEQNLNHDAMYWYRQDPGQGLRLIYYSQIVNDFQKGDIAEGYSVSREKKESFPLTVTSAQKNPTAFYLCASSPDRDRGNQPQHFGDGTRLSIL.

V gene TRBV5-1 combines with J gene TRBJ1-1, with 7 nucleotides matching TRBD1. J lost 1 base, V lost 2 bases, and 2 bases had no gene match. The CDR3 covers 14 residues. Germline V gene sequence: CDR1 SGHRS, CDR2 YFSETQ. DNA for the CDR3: TGCGCCAGCAGCTTACAGGGGAGGAACACTGAAGCTTTCTTT. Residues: CASSLQGRNTEAFF.

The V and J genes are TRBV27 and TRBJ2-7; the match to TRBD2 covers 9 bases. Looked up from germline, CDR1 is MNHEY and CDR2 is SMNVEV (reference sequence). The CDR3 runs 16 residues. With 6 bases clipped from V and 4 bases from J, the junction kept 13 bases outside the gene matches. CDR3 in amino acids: CASSPPGQRGVYEQYF. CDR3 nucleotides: TGTGCCAGCAGCCCCCCGGGCCAGCGGGGGGTTTACGAGCAGTACTTC.